Below are 30 T cell receptor beta chains sequenced from a single sample in a study of T cell responses to AZD1222 COVID-19 vaccine. Using immunoSEQ multiplex PCR, the repertoire was profiled, and TCRdb retains in-frame clones only, with some absent. The sample contains some 130,000 clones, about 93% of which appear only once. The source material was peripheral blood, sampled on day 0 of AZD1222 vaccination. These receptors all stem from an adult in good health.

This chain joins TRBV7-9 and TRBJ2-3; 11 bases fit TRBD2. Trimming at V came to 1 base and at J to 0 bases, leaving 6 bases not matched to a gene. Germline values: CDR1 SEHNR, CDR2 FQNEAQ (reference sequence). This CDR3 region has 18 residues. CDR3 protein: CASSLVLTSGESTDTQYF. As DNA, the CDR3 is TGTGCCAGCAGCTTAGTGTTGACTAGCGGGGAGAGCACAGATACGCAGTATTTT.

The chain employs TRBV7-6 and TRBJ1-2; D is unclear. This CDR3 has 14 residues. Between the trimmed V and J ends, which lost 1 base and 4 bases, there was a span of 10 bases. The germline gives CDR1 SGHVS, CDR2 FNYEAQ. The DNA of the CDR3 is TGTGCCAGCAGCTTAGGGGGTTACGCCTATGGCTACACCTTC. This sequence encodes CASSLGGYAYGYTF.

This clone was recorded only once. This chain joins TRBV7-9 and TRBJ1-1; 8 positions match TRBD1. Germline V gene sequence: CDR1 SEHNR, CDR2 FQNEAQ (reference sequence). The CDR3 is 14 residues long. J gave up 0 bases and V 6 bases, and 3 bases lay outside the gene matches. The CDR3 loop reads CASRGDRMNTEAFF. The CDR3 DNA follows: TGTGCCAGCAGGGGGGACAGGATGAACACTGAAGCTTTCTTT.

V is TRBV5-4 and J is TRBJ1-4; 9 nucleotides agree with TRBD1. The CDR3 runs to 13 residues. J lost 5 bases, V lost 5 bases, and 1 base had no gene match. CDR1 and CDR2 (germline): SGHNT, YYREEE (reference sequence). The DNA of the CDR3 is TGTGCCAGCAGTGACAGGGGGAATGAAAAACTGTTTTTT. Its translation: CASSDRGNEKLFF.

The chain employs TRBV6-5 and TRBJ2-7, with 9 bases lining up with TRBD1. CDR3 length: 14 amino acids. The germline CDR1 and CDR2 sequences are MNHEY and SVGAGI. The ends lost 6 bases at V and 7 bases at J; junction bases unmatched: 10. This CDR3 reads CASSGQGRRGEQYF. CDR3 DNA sequence: TGTGCCAGCAGCGGACAGGGGAGACGGGGGGAGCAGTACTTC.

The V call is TRBV7-8, the J call TRBJ1-1, with TRBD1 as a possible D gene (5 bases). The CDR3 runs to 13 residues. The V and J ends lost 1 base and 8 bases respectively, with 11 bases between them. Germline-derived CDR1 and CDR2 are SGHVS and FQNEAQ. CDR3 amino acids: CASSLVPGDEAFF. Here the CDR3 DNA reads TGTGCCAGCAGCTTAGTCCCGGGGGACGAAGCTTTCTTT.

The rearrangement links TRBV10-2 to TRBJ1-2, with D tentatively TRBD1 (6 bases). The CDR3 is 13 residues long. The V and J ends lost 5 bases and 4 bases respectively, with 11 bases between them. Germline-derived CDR1 and CDR2 are WSHSY and SAAADI. CDR3 sequence reads: CASSSTGFYGYTF. The CDR3 region has the DNA TGCGCCAGCAGTTCTACAGGGTTCTATGGCTACACCTTC.

The V and J genes are TRBV6-4 and TRBJ2-1, with TRBD1 matching 7 bases. J was trimmed by 8 bases and V by 4 bases; bases with no gene match: 14. CDR1 and CDR2 from the germline V gene are MRHNA and SNTAGT. The CDR3 has 16 amino acids. CDR3 in amino acids: CASSGGQGESGDEQFF. CDR3 nucleotides: TGTGCCAGCAGTGGGGGCCAGGGGGAATCGGGCGATGAGCAGTTCTTC.

The chain couples TRBV18 to TRBJ1-4; D is possibly TRBD1 (6 bases). CDR3 size: 16 residues. Trimming pared 1 base from V and 5 bases from J, leaving 14 bases between. Germline CDR1 KGHSH, CDR2 LQKENI. The CDR3 nucleotides read TGTGCCAGCTCACCACTAAAGACAGGTTTAAATGAAAAACTGTTTTTT. Translation: CASSPLKTGLNEKLFF.

This chain links TRBV29-1 with TRBJ1-1, with a possible D match to TRBD1 (5 bases). CDR3 size: 13 residues. The germline V and J ends were trimmed by 7 bases and 4 bases, with 16 bases remaining between them. The germline V gene has CDR1 SQVTM and CDR2 ANQGSEA. CDR3 DNA sequence: TGCAGCGATCAAAAGGGGTTGAGCACTGAAGCTTTCTTT. Amino acids: CSDQKGLSTEAFF.

J is TRBJ2-6 and V is TRBV4-1; 8 bases are shared with TRBD1. The junction had 3 bases not matched to a gene; V was cut back by 0 bases and J by 2 bases. The CDR3 is 17 amino acids. Looked up from germline, CDR1 is MGHRA and CDR2 is YSYEKL. The CDR3 region has the DNA TGCGCCAGCAGCCAAGACAGGGGGCGGGCTGGGGCCAACGTCCTGACTTTC. It is translated as CASSQDRGRAGANVLTF.

This clone was detected only once. The chain joins TRBV13 to TRBJ2-3, with 11 nucleotides matching TRBD2. Germline V CDR1 and CDR2: PRHDT, FYEKMQ (reference sequence). The CDR3 covers 17 residues. The junction had 9 bases not matched to a gene; V was cut back by 2 bases and J by 5 bases. This CDR3 is CASSLRSSGGLRDTQYF. The CDR3 DNA reads as TGTGCCAGCAGCTTACGTTCTAGCGGGGGGTTAAGAGATACGCAGTATTTT.

The chain recombines TRBV5-6 with TRBJ1-1, with unresolved D. The length of the CDR3 is 14 residues. The V gene's germline CDR1 is SGHDT and CDR2 YYEEEE. V dropped 0 bases and J dropped 1 base, with 7 bases sitting between them. CDR3 region: CASSLDPTNTEAFF. The CDR3 region has the DNA TGTGCCAGCAGCTTGGATCCGACGAACACTGAAGCTTTCTTT.

In its sample, this clone was seen once. The chain combines TRBV19 with TRBJ2-2; D is undetermined. The V gene lost 7 bases and the J gene lost 7 bases, with 10 bases spanning the gap. Germline CDR1 reads LNHDA; CDR2 reads SQIVND (reference sequence). The CDR3 spans 12 residues. CDR3 amino acids: CASKAPGGELFF. As DNA, the CDR3 is TGTGCCAGTAAGGCCCCCGGCGGGGAGCTGTTTTTT.

V is TRBV10-3 and J is TRBJ1-2, with D hard to call. Germline assignment: CDR1 ENHRY and CDR2 SYGVKD. The V end lost 0 bases, the J end lost 4 bases, and 9 bases lay between the germline ends. This CDR3 contains 14 residues. CDR3 DNA sequence: TGTGCCATCAGTGAGTCGAATGTAGGCTATGGCTACACCTTC. Amino acids: CAISESNVGYGYTF.

The chain combines TRBV2 with TRBJ2-7; D is ambiguous. CDR1 and CDR2 (germline): SNHLY, FYNNEI. The CDR3 is 11 amino acids. V was pared by 4 bases and J by 2 bases, with 3 bases between. CDR3 DNA sequence: TGTGCCAGCAGTGGGCCCTACGAGCAGTACTTC. Protein: CASSGPYEQYF.

The rearrangement links TRBV2 to TRBJ1-1; D not resolved. Germline assignment: CDR1 SNHLY and CDR2 FYNNEI. This CDR3 has 10 residues. The V end lost 7 bases, the J end lost 8 bases, and 8 bases lay between the germline ends. CDR3 nucleotide sequence: TGTGCCAGCATAGGCGGGGAAGCTTTCTTT. The encoded protein is CASIGGEAFF.

This clone was counted a single time. The genes are TRBV19 and TRBJ2-1; D could derive from TRBD1 or TRBD2 (5 bases each). Germline V CDR1 and CDR2: LNHDA, SQIVND (reference sequence). There are 15 residues in the CDR3. V lost 3 bases and J 0 bases, leaving 9 bases between the germline ends. CDR3 nucleotides: TGTGCCAGTAGTATCGGGGCGAACTCCTACAATGAGCAGTTCTTC. As protein: CASSIGANSYNEQFF.

CDR3 residues: CASSLGVGGNYNEQFF. Here the CDR3 DNA reads TGTGCCAGCAGTTTAGGGGTGGGGGGGAACTACAATGAGCAGTTCTTC. The chain employs TRBV27 and TRBJ2-1; 7 positions agree with TRBD2. Germline-derived CDR1 and CDR2 are MNHEY and SMNVEV (reference sequence). The CDR3 contains 16 residues. J lost 3 bases, V lost 2 bases, and 7 bases had no gene match.

On this clone: The sample carries other DNA sequences with the same CDR3. The rearrangement uses TRBV19 and TRBJ1-1; 7 bases agree with TRBD1. Germline V gene lookup returns CDR1 LNHDA and CDR2 SQIVND (reference sequence). CDR3 size: 12 residues. With 6 bases clipped from V and 5 bases from J, the junction kept 3 bases outside the gene matches. In DNA form, the CDR3 reads TGTGCCAGTAGGCAGGGGGGGACTGAAGCTTTCTTT. It encodes CASRQGGTEAFF.

The chain joins TRBV27 to TRBJ1-6, with D unclear. V was shortened by 5 bases and J by 6 bases, with 8 bases between the two germline ends. Looked up from germline, CDR1 is MNHEY and CDR2 is SMNVEV (reference sequence). The CDR3 is 13 residues long. This CDR3 is CASSLRANSPLHF. The CDR3 DNA is TGTGCCAGCAGTCTCCGGGCTAATTCACCCCTCCACTTT.

Here the CDR3 reads CASSQDTQGWTEAFF. DNA of the CDR3: TGTGCCAGCAGCCAAGATACCCAGGGGTGGACTGAAGCTTTCTTT. The rearrangement joins TRBV14 to TRBJ1-1, with TRBD1 as a possible D gene (6 bases). The V gene's germline CDR1 is SGHDN and CDR2 FVKESK. V was shortened by 0 bases and J by 5 bases, with 13 bases between the two germline ends. The CDR3 loop spans 15 amino acids.

The rearrangement uses TRBV9 and TRBJ2-7; D perhaps matches TRBD1 (6 bases). The CDR3 is made up of 14 amino acids. The V gene lost 3 bases and the J gene lost 5 bases, with 15 bases spanning the gap. Germline-derived CDR1 and CDR2 are SGDLS and YYNGEE. The CDR3 loop is CASSEQGAPDEQYF. The CDR3 DNA is TGTGCCAGCAGCGAACAGGGAGCTCCCGACGAGCAGTACTTC. The whole variable domain, filled in from reference TRBV9 and TRBJ2-7, reads DSGVTQTPKHLITATGQRVTLRCSPRSGDLSVYWYQQSLDQGLQFLIQYYNGEERAKGNILERFSAQQFPDLHSELNLSSLELGDSALYFCASSEQGAPDEQYFGPGTRLTVT.

The chain joins TRBV2 to TRBJ2-6; the D gene could be TRBD1 or TRBD2 (6 bases each). The V gene lost 5 bases and the J gene lost 2 bases, with 7 bases spanning the gap. Germline CDR1 reads SNHLY; CDR2 reads FYNNEI. The CDR3 covers 14 residues. The CDR3 reads CASSRGPGANVLTF. DNA of the CDR3: TGTGCCAGCAGTCGGGGGCCTGGGGCCAACGTCCTGACTTTC.

This CDR3 reads CASSFGNTGELFF. CDR3 DNA: TGTGCCAGCAGCTTCGGGAACACCGGGGAGCTGTTTTTT. The chain links TRBV11-2 to TRBJ2-2; D gene ambiguous. The germline CDR1 and CDR2 sequences are SGHAT and FQNNGV. The CDR3 totals 13 residues. Trimming cost V 3 bases and J 1 base, with 3 bases left between them.

V usage is TRBV6-5 and J usage is TRBJ2-3, with D maybe TRBD1 (5 bases). The CDR3 extends over 14 amino acids. Germline V gene data show CDR1 as MNHEY and CDR2 as SVGAGI. The ends were cut back, 0 bases at V and 8 bases at J, with 12 bases in the middle. The CDR3 nucleotides read TGTGCCAGCAGTTACTCGCAGGGTAGGACTACGCAGTATTTT. It is translated as CASSYSQGRTTQYF.

CDR3 sequence: CSVEVSSGGAWGNEQFF. The CDR3 nucleotides read TGCAGCGTTGAAGTCTCTAGCGGGGGGGCGTGGGGCAATGAGCAGTTCTTC. V usage is TRBV29-1 and J usage is TRBJ2-1; 12 bases are shared with TRBD2. CDR3 size: 17 residues. V trimming: 1 base; J trimming: 6 bases; junction bases outside the gene matches: 10. CDR1 SQVTM and CDR2 ANQGSEA come from the germline V gene.

The rearrangement joins TRBV13 to TRBJ1-1, with 10 positions matching TRBD1. The germline CDR1 and CDR2 sequences are PRHDT and FYEKMQ (reference sequence). J gave up 3 bases and V 2 bases, and 6 bases lay outside the gene matches. The CDR3 has 16 residues. CDR3 sequence: CASSLSWTGGDTEAFF. The DNA of the CDR3 is TGTGCCAGCAGCTTATCCTGGACAGGGGGGGACACTGAAGCTTTCTTT.

The rearrangement joins TRBV4-1 to TRBJ2-1; D is ambiguous. The V gene lost 0 bases and the J gene lost 1 base, with 13 bases spanning the gap. Germline CDR1 reads MGHRA; CDR2 reads YSYEKL. CDR3 size: 17 residues. The CDR3 loop reads CASSQDLGSRSYNEQFF. As DNA, the CDR3 is TGCGCCAGCAGCCAAGACCTGGGGTCAAGATCCTACAATGAGCAGTTCTTC.

V gene TRBV18 combines with J gene TRBJ1-2; weak D call: TRBD1 (6 bases). The CDR3 runs 15 residues. Trimming removed 3 bases at V and 2 bases at J, with 13 bases between. Per germline, CDR1 KGHSH and CDR2 LQKENI. CDR3 DNA: TGTGCCAGCTCACCGGGGGACACACAAAACTATGGCTACACCTTC. Translation: CASSPGDTQNYGYTF.